Shown below are 14 T cell receptor beta chains from a single sample sequenced in a study of T cell repertoires in cytomegalovirus infection. One entry per CDR3 protein, called by TCRdb with MiXCR from the reads. This table has some 180,000 distinct CDR3 sequences, roughly 19% appearing once. Sequencing used PBMCs. Receptors originate from a human donor in good health (CMV status not recorded). Some clones in this sample may be carry-over from other donors' samples.

V is TRBV14 and J is TRBJ1-1, with 7 bases that match TRBD1. J lost 0 bases, V lost 6 bases, and 4 bases had no gene match. Germline CDR1 SGHDN, CDR2 FVKESK. This CDR3 is 14 amino acids long. The CDR3, as DNA: TGTGCCAGCAGGAAACAGGGGCTGAACACTGAAGCTTTCTTT. This translates into CASRKQGLNTEAFF. The whole variable domain, filled in from reference TRBV14 and TRBJ1-1, reads EAGVTQFPSHSVIEKGQTVTLRCDPISGHDNLYWYRRVMGKEIKFLLHFVKESKQDESGMPNNRFLAERTGGTYSTLKVQPAELEDSGVYFCASRKQGLNTEAFFGQGTRLTVV.

This chain connects TRBV27 to TRBJ2-7, with 8 bases matching TRBD1. This CDR3 region has 15 residues. The V and J ends lost 6 bases and 7 bases, in that order; junction bases with no gene match: 14. CDR1 and CDR2 (germline): MNHEY, SMNVEV (reference sequence). The CDR3 here is CASSTTGTGLREQYF. CDR3 sequence (DNA): TGTGCCAGCAGCACTACCGGGACAGGCCTGCGGGAGCAGTACTTC.

V and J are TRBV28 and TRBJ1-2, with D maybe TRBD1 (5 bases). From germline, CDR1 is MDHEN and CDR2 SYDVKM. Trimming removed 6 bases from V and 5 bases from J, with 10 bases in between. The CDR3 is 12 residues long. The CDR3 loop reads CASSLGDYGYTF. Written as DNA, the CDR3 is TGTGCCAGCAGCTTAGGGGATTATGGCTACACCTTC.

This clonotype has at least ten counts. This chain connects TRBV7-2 to TRBJ1-3; D not resolved. The CDR3 contains 14 residues. CDR1 is SGHTA and CDR2 is FQGNSA in the germline V gene. Trimming took off 1 base at V and 4 bases at J, with 8 bases between the two ends. CDR3 in amino acids: CASSLDGRGNTIYF. CDR3 DNA sequence: TGTGCCAGCAGCTTAGATGGCAGGGGAAACACCATATATTTT.

With respect to this clonotype: The junction departs from germline at one end; a sequencing error may be responsible. V is TRBV11-2 and J is TRBJ2-5, with D possibly called TRBD1 or TRBD2 (5 bases each). Germline lookup yields CDR1 SGHAT and CDR2 FQNNGV. The CDR3 runs to 16 residues. For the CDR3, the DNA is TGTGCCAGCAGCTTAGTGGGTGGGGGACCAGGAGAGACCCAGAACTTC. Translated: CASSLVGGGPGETQNF.

V and J are TRBV20-1 and TRBJ2-1; perhaps TRBD1 as D (6 bases). The V and J ends lost 6 bases and 6 bases respectively, with 9 bases between them. From germline, CDR1 is DFQATT and CDR2 SNEGSKA (reference sequence). This CDR3 contains 11 residues. The CDR3 DNA sequence: TGCAGTGCGCCAGGGGTCAATGAGCAGTTCTTC. The encoded protein is CSAPGVNEQFF.

This clonotype turned up a few times. V usage is TRBV19 and J usage is TRBJ2-3; D is uncertain. V lost 4 bases and J 2 bases, leaving 7 bases between the germline ends. CDR3 size: 13 residues. Germline V gives CDR1 LNHDA, CDR2 SQIVND (reference sequence). The CDR3 loop is CASSRTNTDTQYF. For the CDR3, the DNA is TGTGCCAGTAGTAGGACGAACACAGATACGCAGTATTTT.

This clonotype was recorded a few times. The chain joins TRBV20-1 to TRBJ2-3, with 10 bases matching TRBD1. From germline, CDR1 is DFQATT and CDR2 SNEGSKA (reference sequence). Germline trimming cut 4 bases from V and 6 bases from J; bases unmatched to any gene: 7. CDR3 size: 14 residues. CDR3 DNA sequence: TGCAGTGCTACAAGACAGGGGGCTACGGATACGCAGTATTTT. Its translation: CSATRQGATDTQYF.

CDR3 region: CSVFQGYEQYF. The CDR3 bases are TGCAGCGTTTTTCAGGGTTACGAGCAGTACTTC. This chain connects TRBV29-1 to TRBJ2-7; D is perhaps TRBD1 (5 bases). Germline lookup yields CDR1 SQVTM and CDR2 ANQGSEA. This CDR3 comprises 11 residues. Trimming took off 5 bases at V and 4 bases at J, with 9 bases between the two ends.

The chain is built from TRBV7-8 and TRBJ2-1; D possibly corresponds to TRBD1 (5 bases). Trimming pared 4 bases from V and 1 base from J, leaving 11 bases between. CDR1 is SGHVS and CDR2 is FQNEAQ in the germline V gene. This CDR3 has 15 amino acids. The CDR3 loop reads CASSSPGQSYNEQFF. CDR3 DNA sequence: TGTGCCAGCAGCTCCCCCGGACAATCCTACAATGAGCAGTTCTTC.

This chain links TRBV10-3 with TRBJ1-1, with D unresolved. This CDR3 comprises 14 residues. V lost 9 bases and J 2 bases, leaving 16 bases between the germline ends. Looked up from germline, CDR1 is ENHRY and CDR2 is SYGVKD. The chain's CDR3 is CAIRARSENTEAFF. The CDR3 DNA is TGTGCCATAAGGGCCCGGTCGGAAAACACTGAAGCTTTCTTT.

Ten or more counts support this clonotype. The chain carries TRBV12-3 or TRBV12-4 and TRBJ2-5, with D unclear. V dropped 6 bases and J dropped 5 bases, with 10 bases sitting between them. This CDR3 is built from 12 residues. CDR3 protein: CASSPSGETQYF. The CDR3, as DNA: TGTGCCAGCAGCCCCTCGGGTGAGACCCAGTACTTC.

In its sample, this clonotype was seen many times. The V and J genes are TRBV7-9 and TRBJ2-7; D is undetermined. In germline, CDR1 is SEHNR, CDR2 FQNEAQ (reference sequence). Trimming pared 1 base from V and 5 bases from J, leaving 18 bases between. The CDR3 runs to 16 residues. The DNA of the CDR3 is TGTGCCAGCAGCTTAGTTCTAGGTCAGTCGAGTGACGAGCAGTACTTC. Its protein is CASSLVLGQSSDEQYF.

The chain recombines TRBV19 with TRBJ2-3; possible D gene TRBD2, 6 bases. The germline CDR1 and CDR2 sequences are LNHDA and SQIVND (reference sequence). The CDR3 has 12 residues. V was shortened by 9 bases and J by 4 bases, with 11 bases between the two germline ends. The CDR3 sequence is CASRGGADTQYF. CDR3 sequence (DNA): TGTGCCAGCCGCGGCGGGGCAGATACGCAGTATTTT.